This T cell receptor (beta chain) was obtained from a study of identical twins. Points from the study as a whole: Part of the zero-insertion signal could reflect confounding by invariant MAIT and iNKT cells.

TCRdb itself ran the 5' RACE reads through MiXCR, one entry per CDR3 protein. This sample has about 490,000 distinct CDR3 sequences; around 15% occur once, and the top ten carry about 0.4%. This clonotype has only a few counts. No antigen is known for it. The sample was also reused in another study, on yellow fever vaccine responses in identical twins.

The origin of this receptor is a woman younger than 30 in good health. Sequenced: CD4+ T cells sorted from blood.

DNA for the CDR3: TGTGCCAGCAGCCAGCCCGGGACTGGTCCCTCTGGAAACACCATATATTTT. Protein product: CASSQPGTGPSGNTIYF. This chain connects TRBV14 to TRBJ1-3, with D possibly being TRBD1 (5 bases). V was cut by 3 bases and J by 0 bases, with 15 bases left in between. Germline-derived CDR1 and CDR2 are SGHDN and FVKESK. The CDR3 runs 17 residues. Variable domain in full (rest from reference TRBV14 and TRBJ1-3): EAGVTQFPSHSVIEKGQTVTLRCDPISGHDNLYWYRRVMGKEIKFLLHFVKESKQDESGMPNNRFLAERTGGTYSTLKVQPAELEDSGVYFCASSQPGTGPSGNTIYFGEGSWLTVV.